The 10 T cell receptor beta chains presented below share a single source sample, sequenced in a study of T-cell memory formation after mild COVID-19. One entry per CDR3 protein results from TCRdb running MiXCR on the 5' RACE reads. The repertoire has around 300,000 distinct CDR3 sequences, 15% to 20% of them found once; the top ten carry 21%. Material: PBMCs or a T cell subset sorted from them (not recorded which). Receptors originate from a young man who had mild COVID-19 (a few samples of this study predate the infection). Cell type and time point are not known.

The CDR3 sequence is CASSARSPGQGARGYTF. CDR3 nucleotide sequence: TGTGCCAGCAGCGCAAGATCCCCGGGACAGGGGGCAAGGGGCTACACCTTC. The chain joins TRBV3-1 to TRBJ1-2, with 12 bases matching TRBD1. Per germline, CDR1 LGHDT and CDR2 YNNKEL (reference sequence). This CDR3 is built from 17 residues. V dropped 5 bases and J dropped 8; count of bases not matched to a gene: 15.

This clonotype turned up a few times. The chain combines TRBV6-6 with TRBJ2-2; 9 bases align to TRBD2. Germline CDR1 reads MNHNY; CDR2 reads SVGAGI (reference sequence). V shed 7 bases and J 6 bases; nucleotides not matched to a gene: 9. The CDR3 totals 15 residues. As DNA, the CDR3 is TGTGCCAGCAACAGCGGGGGGAGTGGCGCCGGGGAGCTGTTTTTT. It encodes CASNSGGSGAGELFF.

The chain couples TRBV28 to TRBJ1-5; TRBD1 aligns across 7 bases. Germline trimming cut 3 bases from V and 0 bases from J; bases unmatched to any gene: 11. CDR1 is MDHEN, CDR2 SYDVKM, per germline. This CDR3 spans 18 amino acids. The CDR3 DNA follows: TGTGCCAGCAGTTTCACAGGGGCTCAACAATATAGCAATCAGCCCCAGCATTTT. It is translated as CASSFTGAQQYSNQPQHF.

This clonotype was seen more than once but under ten times. The chain carries TRBV25-1 and TRBJ1-2, with D uncertain. The V gene's germline CDR1 is MGHDK and CDR2 SYGVNS. This CDR3 region has 17 residues. Trimming left V 3 bases short and J 3 bases short, with 20 bases between. The CDR3 bases are TGTGCCAGCAGTGAGCCTGGCATGAGTGCCCAAGACTATGGCTACACCTTC. Amino acid sequence: CASSEPGMSAQDYGYTF.

The chain uses TRBV15 and TRBJ1-1, with 11 bases that match TRBD1. Germline loops: CDR1 LNHNV, CDR2 YYDKDF (reference sequence). J lost 4 bases, V lost 6 bases, and 4 bases had no gene match. The CDR3 has 14 residues. In nucleotides, the CDR3 is TGTGCCACCAGTTTAGGACAGGGGGCCACTGAAGCTTTCTTT. This encodes CATSLGQGATEAFF.

This clonotype turned up a few times. The V gene is TRBV18, the J gene TRBJ1-5; the D is unclear. With 3 bases removed from V and 0 bases from J, the gap between germline ends came to 12 bases. CDR1 is KGHSH and CDR2 is LQKENI in the germline V gene. The CDR3 spans 16 residues. CDR3 sequence reads: CASSPGIRYSNQPQHF. The CDR3, as DNA: TGTGCCAGCTCACCGGGGATACGCTATAGCAATCAGCCCCAGCATTTT.

This clonotype was seen ten or more times. V is TRBV5-1 and J is TRBJ1-1; D is possibly TRBD1 (5 bases). The CDR3 is 14 amino acids. Germline CDR1 is SGHRS and CDR2 is YFSETQ. V was clipped by 3 bases and J by 1 base, with 10 bases between them. CDR3 sequence: CASSSQGANTEAFF. The CDR3 region has the DNA TGCGCCAGCAGCTCCCAGGGCGCGAACACTGAAGCTTTCTTT.

V and J are TRBV7-6 and TRBJ2-1; the D call may be TRBD1 or TRBD2 (5 bases each). This CDR3 comprises 15 residues. Per germline, CDR1 SGHVS and CDR2 FNYEAQ. The V end lost 3 bases, the J end lost 6 bases, and 15 bases lay between the germline ends. This CDR3 is CASSLGVLPTNEQFF. The CDR3, as DNA: TGTGCCAGCAGCTTGGGGGTGTTGCCCACCAATGAGCAGTTCTTC.

This clonotype was detected ten times or more. This rearrangement joins TRBV27 to TRBJ2-7, with D possibly matching TRBD2 (5 bases). This CDR3 contains 13 residues. Germline V CDR1 and CDR2: MNHEY, SMNVEV (reference sequence). The V and J ends lost 5 bases and 3 bases respectively, with 11 bases between them. CDR3: CASSPRGDYEQYV. The CDR3 region has the DNA TGTGCCAGCAGTCCCCGGGGAGACTACGAGCAGTACGTC.

There are a few counts of this clonotype. V is TRBV3-2 and J is TRBJ1-1; TRBD1, as called in the table, went unchecked against the DNA. TRBV3-2 is a documented pseudogene. The CDR3 contains 16 residues. The CDR3 loop reads CASSQAAQGANTEAFF. The CDR3 coding sequence is TGTGCCAGCAGCCAAGCAGCACAGGGGGCGAACACTGAAGCTTTCTTT.